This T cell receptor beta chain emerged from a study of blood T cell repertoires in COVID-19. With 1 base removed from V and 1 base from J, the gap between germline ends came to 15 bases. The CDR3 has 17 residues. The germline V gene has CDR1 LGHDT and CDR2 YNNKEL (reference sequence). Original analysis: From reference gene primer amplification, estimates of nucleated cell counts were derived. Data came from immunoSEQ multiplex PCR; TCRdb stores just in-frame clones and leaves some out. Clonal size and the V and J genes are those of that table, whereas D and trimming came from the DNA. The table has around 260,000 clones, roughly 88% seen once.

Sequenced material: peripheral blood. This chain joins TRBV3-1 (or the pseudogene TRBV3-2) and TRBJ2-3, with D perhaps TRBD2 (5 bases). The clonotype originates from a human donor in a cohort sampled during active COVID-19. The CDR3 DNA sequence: TGTGCCAGCAGCCAAGGCCAACGGGTGAGGGGCACAGATACGCAGTATTTT. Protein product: CASSQGQRVRGTDTQYF.